These 7 T cell receptor beta chains were all obtained from the same sample, sequenced in a study of T cell responses to AZD1222 COVID-19 vaccine. Produced via immunoSEQ multiplex PCR; TCRdb's table is partial and in-frame only. Among around 140,000 clones listed, under 95% were seen once. The sample here was peripheral blood, taken 28 days after the second dose of the MenACWY control vaccine. Source of these receptors: an adult who received the MenACWY meningococcal vaccine as a control.

The rearrangement uses TRBV29-1 and TRBJ2-7; D call uncertain. CDR3 length: 13 amino acids. CDR1 SQVTM and CDR2 ANQGSEA come from the germline V gene. Trimming shortened V by 0 bases and J by 6 bases, and 12 bases separated the two germline ends. The CDR3 sequence: CSVEEIKASEQYF. DNA for the CDR3: TGCAGCGTTGAAGAAATCAAGGCGTCCGAGCAGTACTTC.

The chain combines TRBV5-4 with TRBJ2-3; D call uncertain. The CDR3 is made up of 15 amino acids. The V and J ends lost 2 bases and 1 base respectively, with 11 bases between them. Germline lookup yields CDR1 SGHNT and CDR2 YYREEE (reference sequence). This CDR3 is CASSFSESGTDTQYF. CDR3 in DNA: TGTGCCAGCAGCTTCTCGGAGTCAGGCACAGATACGCAGTATTTT.

This chain connects TRBV28 to TRBJ1-5; no firm D call. The CDR3 is made up of 13 amino acids. Trimming removed 7 bases from V and 0 bases from J, with 7 bases in between. Looked up from germline, CDR1 is MDHEN and CDR2 is SYDVKM. The CDR3 here is CASNTNSNQPQHF. DNA for the CDR3: TGTGCCAGCAATACTAATAGCAATCAGCCCCAGCATTTT.

This rearrangement joins TRBV4-3 to TRBJ1-2, with D possibly being TRBD1 (6 bases). The CDR3 extends over 14 amino acids. Trimming left V 4 bases short and J 3 bases short, with 12 bases between. Germline CDR1 reads LGHNA; CDR2 reads YSLEER. As DNA, the CDR3 is TGCGCCAGCAGCCGGGACATGGAGTACTATGGCTACACCTTC. This sequence encodes CASSRDMEYYGYTF.

In its sample, this clone was seen once. V and J are TRBV28 and TRBJ1-2; D is ambiguous. V gave up 0 bases and J gave up 6 bases, with 8 bases separating them. Germline V gene lookup returns CDR1 MDHEN and CDR2 SYDVKM. CDR3 length: 13 residues. The CDR3, as DNA: TGTGCCAGCAGTTTATGGGGGATGGATGGCTACACCTTC. Translated: CASSLWGMDGYTF.

This chain links TRBV7-8 with TRBJ2-1; D possibly matches TRBD1 or TRBD2 (5 bases each). This CDR3 region has 15 residues. V lost 1 base and J lost 4, with 11 bases in between. CDR1 and CDR2 from the germline V gene are SGHVS and FQNEAQ. The CDR3 DNA reads as TGTGCCAGCAGCTTAGTTTGGGGGATATACAATGAGCAGTTCTTC. Translating gives CASSLVWGIYNEQFF. Using reference TRBV7-8 and TRBJ2-1 for the parts outside the CDR3, the full variable domain is GAGVSQSPRYKVAKRGQDVALRCDPISGHVSLFWYQQALGQGPEFLTYFQNEAQLDKSGLPSDRFFAERPEGSVSTLKIQRTQQEDSAVYLCASSLVWGIYNEQFFGPGTRLTVL.

This rearrangement joins TRBV28 to TRBJ1-5; D ambiguous. Trimming took off 3 bases at V and 7 bases at J, with 7 bases between the two ends. Per germline, CDR1 MDHEN and CDR2 SYDVKM. This CDR3 is built from 12 residues. The CDR3 sequence is CASSFSPQPQHF. The CDR3 DNA sequence: TGTGCCAGCAGTTTCTCTCCCCAGCCCCAGCATTTT.